One sample yielded the 6 T cell receptor beta chains listed below, sequenced in a study of technical replicates of blood from a handful of donors. Profiling relied on immunoSEQ multiplex PCR, and the TCRdb table lists in-frame clones only, not all of them. This table holds 90,000 to 100,000 clones, 90% to 96% found once. What was sequenced was T cells isolated from PBMCs. The source is a human donor in good health.

The chain employs TRBV7-2 and TRBJ2-2; 15 positions agree with TRBD2. The CDR3 sequence is 16 residues long. Trimming at V came to 6 bases and at J to 8 bases, leaving 7 bases not matched to a gene. The germline V gene has CDR1 SGHTA and CDR2 FQGNSA. DNA for the CDR3: TGTGCCAGCAGACCCCCGGGACTAGCGGGAGGTGGGGAGCTGTTTTTT. Residues: CASRPPGLAGGGELFF.

A remark on this clone: The same CDR3 can be traced to other DNA sequences in this sample. The chain combines TRBV19 with TRBJ2-7; no clear D. In germline, CDR1 is LNHDA, CDR2 SQIVND (reference sequence). CDR3 length: 13 amino acids. Trimming pared 2 bases from V and 3 bases from J, leaving 8 bases between. CDR3 protein: CASSITTVYEQYF. As DNA, the CDR3 is TGTGCCAGTAGTATAACCACAGTCTACGAGCAGTACTTC.

This chain links TRBV28 with TRBJ2-5; a possible D gene is TRBD2 (6 bases). The CDR3 length is 13 residues. Germline V gene sequence: CDR1 MDHEN, CDR2 SYDVKM. V lost 8 bases and J lost 4, with 14 bases in between. CDR3 nucleotide sequence: TGTGCCAGCGAGGAGGGCAGGGCAGAGACCCAGTACTTC. It encodes CASEEGRAETQYF.

This rearrangement joins TRBV2 to TRBJ2-7; 9 positions match TRBD2. Trimming cost V 6 bases and J 2 bases; bases outside gene matches: 8. Germline assignment: CDR1 SNHLY and CDR2 FYNNEI. This CDR3 region has 15 residues. The CDR3 DNA sequence: TGTGCCAGCAGCGCCGGACTAGCGAACACCTACGAGCAGTACTTC. Protein: CASSAGLANTYEQYF. The entire variable domain, with the rest obtained from reference TRBV2 and TRBJ2-7, is as follows: EPEVTQTPSHQVTQMGQEVILRCVPISNHLYFYWYRQILGQKVEFLVSFYNNEISEKSEIFDDQFSVERPDGSNFTLKIRSTKLEDSAMYFCASSAGLANTYEQYFGPGTRLTVT.

The sample holds one count of this clone. The chain uses TRBV27 and TRBJ2-7; 12 bases are shared with TRBD2. Germline-derived CDR1 and CDR2 are MNHEY and SMNVEV (reference sequence). Unmatched junction bases numbered 9, after V lost 3 bases and J lost 6 bases. The CDR3 is 16 residues long. The CDR3 here is CASSLKLGLAGREQYF. The CDR3 DNA follows: TGTGCCAGCAGTTTGAAGTTGGGACTAGCGGGTCGCGAGCAGTACTTC.

V gene TRBV6-5 combines with J gene TRBJ2-7; TRBD2 matches at 10 bases. CDR1 is MNHEY, CDR2 SVGAGI, per germline. V shed 2 bases, J shed 4 bases, and the junction held 2 bases outside the gene matches. The CDR3 consists of 14 residues. For the CDR3, the DNA is TGTGCCAGCAGTTACAGTAGCGGGAGGTACGAGCAGTACTTC. It translates to CASSYSSGRYEQYF.